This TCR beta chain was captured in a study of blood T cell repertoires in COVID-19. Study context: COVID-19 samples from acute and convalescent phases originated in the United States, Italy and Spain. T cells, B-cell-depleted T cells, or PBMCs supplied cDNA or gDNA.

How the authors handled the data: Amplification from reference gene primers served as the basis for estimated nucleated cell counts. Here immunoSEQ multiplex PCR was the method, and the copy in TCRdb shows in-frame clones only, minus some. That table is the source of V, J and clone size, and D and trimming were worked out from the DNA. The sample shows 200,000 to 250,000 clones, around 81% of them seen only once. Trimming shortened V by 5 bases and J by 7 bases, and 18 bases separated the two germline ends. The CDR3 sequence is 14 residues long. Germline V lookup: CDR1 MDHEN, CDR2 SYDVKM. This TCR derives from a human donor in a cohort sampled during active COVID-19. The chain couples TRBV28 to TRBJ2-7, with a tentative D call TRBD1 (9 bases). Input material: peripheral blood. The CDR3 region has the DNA TGTGCCAGCAGTCCGGGGGGGACAGGGCAAGAGCAGTACTTC. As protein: CASSPGGTGQEQYF.